A selection of T cell receptor beta chains follows, all from one sample in a study of cytomegalovirus exposure and HLA in healthy donors. The data were produced by immunoSEQ multiplex PCR, yet TCRdb's version contains in-frame clones alone and is incomplete. Of about 120,000 clones detected, about four fifths appear once; the ten largest clones hold 2.5% to 3%. The sequenced sample was PBMCs. The receptors were sampled from a woman aged 18-35 years in good health and CMV-seropositive. Both conserved end residues are part of each CDR3. A D gene is named only where the DNA matches it firmly. A row's size may be missing; if present it is once, few, many or a size class.

clone size	V gene	D gene	J gene	CDR3 protein
.	TRBV7-9	.	TRBJ2-1	CASRREPSSYNEQFF
.	TRBV7-2	TRBD1	TRBJ2-5	CASSLSNRGAETQYF
once	TRBV5-1	TRBD2	TRBJ2-3	CASSLEAGGADTQYF
.	TRBV4-2	.	TRBJ1-2	CASSQDFAPRPQGSHGYTF
.	TRBV2	.	TRBJ1-6	CASRDSVRIGLNF
.	TRBV18	TRBD2	TRBJ2-7	CASSLAGALYEQYF
.	TRBV25-1	TRBD2	TRBJ2-3	CASSEYRGGTDTQYF
.	TRBV7-3	.	TRBJ1-2	CASSLGRSYGYTF
few	TRBV9	TRBD2	TRBJ2-7	CASSVTSGSYEQYF
.	TRBV28	.	TRBJ2-7	CASSSYFRRGKEEQYF
few	TRBV6-1	.	TRBJ2-1	CASRGQLSSYNEQFF
.	TRBV5-8	TRBD1	TRBJ1-4	CASSLKGQGRFGEKLFF